This T cell receptor beta chain appears in the sequencing data of a study of blood T cell repertoires in COVID-19. Study at large: The United States, Italy and Spain were the sources of the acute and convalescent COVID-19 samples. The analysed material was cDNA or gDNA that came from T cells, B-cell-depleted T cells, or PBMCs.

How the authors handled the data: Scientists estimated how many nucleated cells there were by amplifying reference gene primers. Clones were read by immunoSEQ multiplex PCR, and TCRdb kept only the in-frame ones, dropping some. That table supplies the V and J calls and clone size; D and trimming were determined from the DNA. The sample gives 150,000 or so clones, around 83% of which show up once; around 3.1% is in the top ten. The CDR3 extends over 13 amino acids. The receptor's source is a woman older than 75 with acute or convalescent COVID-19. Sequencing was performed on peripheral blood. The rearrangement joins TRBV21-1 to TRBJ1-1; the tabulated D call, TRBD1, remains unverified against the DNA. TRBV21-1 is a documented pseudogene. CDR3 nucleotide sequence: TGTGCCAGCGGGGACAGGGCCCCCGTTGAAGCTTTCTTT. Its protein is CASGDRAPVEAFF.